This T cell receptor beta chain is from a study of T cell responses to AZD1222 COVID-19 vaccine. The repertoire was sequenced with immunoSEQ multiplex PCR; TCRdb's copy has only in-frame clones and lacks some. Of over 95,000 clones in the sample, roughly 90% were seen once. Sequences were derived from peripheral blood, sampled 28 days after the second AZD1222 dose. This sequence was found in an adult who received the AZD1222 COVID-19 vaccine.

The CDR3 DNA is TGCAGTGCGAGTAGACCGGGACACAGCTACGAGCAGTACTTC. Protein: CSASRPGHSYEQYF. This chain uses TRBV20-1 with TRBJ2-7; D is perhaps TRBD1 (6 bases). Trimming removed 6 bases from V and 3 bases from J, with 18 bases in between. The germline gives CDR1 DFQATT, CDR2 SNEGSKA (reference sequence). The CDR3 spans 14 residues.